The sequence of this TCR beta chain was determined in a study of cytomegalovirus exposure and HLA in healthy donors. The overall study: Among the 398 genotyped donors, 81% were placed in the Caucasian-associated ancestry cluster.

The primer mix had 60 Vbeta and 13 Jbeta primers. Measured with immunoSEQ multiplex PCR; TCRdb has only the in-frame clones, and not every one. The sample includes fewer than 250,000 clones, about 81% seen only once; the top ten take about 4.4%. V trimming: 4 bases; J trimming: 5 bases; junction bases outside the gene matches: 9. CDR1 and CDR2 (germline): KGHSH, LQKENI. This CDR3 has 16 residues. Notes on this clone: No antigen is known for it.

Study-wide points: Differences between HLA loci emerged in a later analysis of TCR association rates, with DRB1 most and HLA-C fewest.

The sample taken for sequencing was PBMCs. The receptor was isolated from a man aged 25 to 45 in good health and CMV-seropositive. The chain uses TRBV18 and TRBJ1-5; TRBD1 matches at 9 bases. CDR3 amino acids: CASSLRQDRGDQPQHF. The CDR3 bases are TGTGCCAGCTCACTAAGACAGGACAGGGGCGATCAGCCCCAGCATTTT.